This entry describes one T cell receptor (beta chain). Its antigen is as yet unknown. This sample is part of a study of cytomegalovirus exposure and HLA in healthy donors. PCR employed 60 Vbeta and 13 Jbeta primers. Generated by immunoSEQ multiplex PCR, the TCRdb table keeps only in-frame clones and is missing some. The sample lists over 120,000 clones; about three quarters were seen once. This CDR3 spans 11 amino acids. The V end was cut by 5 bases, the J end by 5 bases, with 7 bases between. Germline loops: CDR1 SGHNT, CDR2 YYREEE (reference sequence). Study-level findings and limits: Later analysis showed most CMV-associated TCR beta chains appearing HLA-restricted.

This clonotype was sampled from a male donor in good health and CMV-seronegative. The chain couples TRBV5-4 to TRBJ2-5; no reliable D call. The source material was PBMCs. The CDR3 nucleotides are TGTGCCAGCAGAGACGGGGAGACCCAGTACTTC. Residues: CASRDGETQYF.